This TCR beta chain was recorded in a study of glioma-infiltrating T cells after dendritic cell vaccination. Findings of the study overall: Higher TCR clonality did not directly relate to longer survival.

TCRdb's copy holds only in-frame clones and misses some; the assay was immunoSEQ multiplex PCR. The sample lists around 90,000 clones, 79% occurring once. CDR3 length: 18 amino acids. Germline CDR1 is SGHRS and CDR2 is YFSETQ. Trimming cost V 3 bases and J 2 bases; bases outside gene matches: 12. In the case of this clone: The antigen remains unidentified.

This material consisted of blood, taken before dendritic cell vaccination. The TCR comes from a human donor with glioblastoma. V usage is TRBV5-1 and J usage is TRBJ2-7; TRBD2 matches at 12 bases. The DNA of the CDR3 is TGCGCCAGCAGCTCCCGGACTAGCGGGACCACGGTCCCCTACGAGCAGTACTTC. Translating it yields CASSSRTSGTTVPYEQYF.